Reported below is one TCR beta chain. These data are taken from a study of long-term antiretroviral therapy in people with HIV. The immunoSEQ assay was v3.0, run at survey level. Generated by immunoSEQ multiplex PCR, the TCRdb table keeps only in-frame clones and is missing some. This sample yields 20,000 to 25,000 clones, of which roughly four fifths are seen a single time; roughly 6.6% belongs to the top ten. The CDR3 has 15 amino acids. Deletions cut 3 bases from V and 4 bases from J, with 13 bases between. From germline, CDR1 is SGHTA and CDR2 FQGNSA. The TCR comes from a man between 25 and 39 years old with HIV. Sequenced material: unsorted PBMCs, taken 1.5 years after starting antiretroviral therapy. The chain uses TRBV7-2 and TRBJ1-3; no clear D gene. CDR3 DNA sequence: TGTGCCAGCAGCTTTAACGTACTTCTCGGAAACACCATATATTTT. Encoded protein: CASSFNVLLGNTIYF.